These 30 T cell receptor beta chains were sequenced from one sample in a study of regulatory T cells in long-lasting Graves disease (dated by TCRdb to the early 2020s). Per the publication, the time point label means: persistent/refractory GD, antithyroid drugs over 5 years with positive TRAb. For both TCR sequencing and RNA sequencing, RNA was extracted from PBMCs using TRIzol. Library creation used multiplex PCR. The sequencing machine was an Illumina HiSeq 4000. TCR beta libraries were built with iRepertoire HTBI primers and Arm-PCR amplification of CDR3 regions. Starting from the raw public reads, TCRdb applied fastp trimming at Q25, assembled clones with MiXCR and retained in-frame beta chains. Entries are consolidated by CDR3 protein sequence, retaining the most common genes and DNA. The sample table records 600,000 to 850,000 distinct CDR3 sequences; about 30% of these occur just once. Roughly 40% of the sample goes to the ten largest clones.

Specimen: peripheral blood mononuclear cells (PBMCs), collected when the disease was refractory, from a patient treated with antithyroid drugs. These receptors were collected from a female donor with Graves disease.

Many counts were recorded for this clonotype. V gene TRBV12-3 or TRBV12-4 combines with J gene TRBJ1-2; D is undetermined. This CDR3 is 14 amino acids long. V shed 0 bases and J shed 2 bases, with 7 bases lying between them. CDR3 DNA sequence: TGTGCCAGCAGTTTAGCGCCAGAGAACTATGGCTACACCTTC. Encoded protein: CASSLAPENYGYTF.

The chain uses TRBV6-2 or TRBV6-3 and TRBJ1-3; TRBD1 matches at 7 bases. V lost 6 bases and J lost 0; bases outside the gene matches: 2. The CDR3 is 14 residues long. CDR1 and CDR2 (germline): MNHEY, SVGEGT. Here the CDR3 DNA reads TGTGCCAGCAGGCCAGGGGGCTCTGGAAACACCATATATTTT. As protein: CASRPGGSGNTIYF.

The chain employs TRBV30 and TRBJ2-5; D unresolved. The V end lost 5 bases, the J end lost 1 base, and 5 bases lay between the germline ends. The germline V gene has CDR1 GTSNPN and CDR2 SVGIG (reference sequence). The CDR3 runs to 11 residues. For the CDR3, the DNA is TGTGCCTGGGACACCCAAGAGACCCAGTACTTC. It specifies CAWDTQETQYF.

This clonotype has ten or more counts. One end of the junction fails to match germline, which may point to a read error. CDR3: CASSLEGLDEQYF. CDR3 nucleotide sequence: TGTGCCAGCAGTTTGGAGGGTTTGGACGAGCAGTACTTC. V gene TRBV5-1 combines with J gene TRBJ2-7; D may be TRBD2 (6 bases). The CDR3 has 13 residues. Germline V gives CDR1 SGHRS, CDR2 YFSETQ.

This sequence joins TRBV29-1 and TRBJ2-7; 10 bases are shared with TRBD2. Losses at the gene ends were 6 bases for V and 2 bases for J; bases not matched to a gene: 4. The CDR3 has 13 amino acids. CDR1 is SQVTM and CDR2 is ANQGSEA in the germline V gene. The DNA for the CDR3 is TGCAGCGTCCGGACTAGCGGAACCTACGAGCAGTACTTC. Its translation is CSVRTSGTYEQYF.

CDR3 DNA sequence: TGTGCCAGCGAATGGGGCCAAGGGCCGGCCAAAAACATTCAGTACTTC. This codes for CASEWGQGPAKNIQYF. The chain links TRBV2 to TRBJ2-4; the D gene is possibly TRBD1 (5 bases). Germline values: CDR1 SNHLY, CDR2 FYNNEI. The CDR3 has 16 residues. Trimming took 8 bases from V and 1 from J, leaving 18 bases between them.

The chain couples TRBV2 to TRBJ1-1; D call uncertain. Germline values: CDR1 SNHLY, CDR2 FYNNEI. This CDR3 is built from 11 residues. Trimming stripped 8 bases from V and 5 bases from J, with 9 bases between. CDR3 in DNA: TGTGCCAGCTTGGATTTTACTGAAGCTTTCTTT. Amino acids: CASLDFTEAFF.

This clonotype was detected once. The chain combines TRBV5-1 with TRBJ1-2; TRBD1 is a possible D gene (5 bases). V was pared by 0 bases and J by 1 base, with 10 bases between. This CDR3 region has 15 residues. The V gene's germline CDR1 is SGHRS and CDR2 YFSETQ. The CDR3 protein is CASSLESGGNYGYTF. The DNA of the CDR3 is TGCGCCAGCAGCTTGGAAAGCGGGGGTAACTATGGCTACACCTTC.

This chain uses TRBV6-1 with TRBJ1-5, with TRBD1 matching 7 bases. V shed 1 base, J shed 6 bases, and the junction held 0 bases outside the gene matches. The CDR3 runs 13 residues. CDR1 is MNHNS, CDR2 SASEGT, per germline. The CDR3 sequence: CASSEGTGQPQHF. The CDR3 nucleotides read TGTGCCAGCAGTGAAGGGACAGGTCAGCCCCAGCATTTT.

The chain has TRBV5-6 and TRBJ1-2, with D perhaps TRBD1 (6 bases). The germline V and J ends were trimmed by 3 bases and 6 bases, with 18 bases remaining between them. Germline values: CDR1 SGHDT, CDR2 YYEEEE. CDR3 length: 15 residues. CDR3 amino acids: CASSSVQGSLDGYTF. In nucleotides, the CDR3 is TGTGCCAGCAGCTCAGTTCAGGGGTCATTGGATGGCTACACCTTC. Combining the CDR3 with reference TRBV5-6 and TRBJ1-2 gives the whole variable domain DAGVTQSPTHLIKTRGQQVTLRCSPKSGHDTVSWYQQALGQGPQFIFQYYEEEERQRGNFPDRFSGHQFPNYSSELNVNALLLGDSALYLCASSSVQGSLDGYTFGSGTRLTVV.

This clonotype has a count of ten or more. This chain uses TRBV2 with TRBJ2-1, with 12 bases that match TRBD2. Germline V lookup: CDR1 SNHLY, CDR2 FYNNEI. J was trimmed by 8 bases and V by 0 bases; bases with no gene match: 2. The CDR3 runs to 15 residues. The CDR3 here is CASSEATSGSYEQFF. Written as DNA, the CDR3 is TGTGCCAGCAGTGAAGCGACTAGCGGGAGCTATGAGCAGTTCTTC.

The rearrangement uses TRBV6-5 and TRBJ1-5, with no clear D. This CDR3 has 14 residues. The V end was cut by 4 bases, the J end by 5 bases, with 12 bases between. Germline CDR1 MNHEY, CDR2 SVGAGI. As DNA, the CDR3 is TGTGCCAGCAGTTCCGACGGAAATTATCAGCCCCAGCATTTT. As protein: CASSSDGNYQPQHF.

This chain uses TRBV7-9 with TRBJ1-6; 9 positions agree with TRBD1. The germline CDR1 and CDR2 sequences are SEHNR and FQNEAQ (reference sequence). CDR3 length equals 15 residues. The V and J ends lost 4 bases and 5 bases, in that order; junction bases with no gene match: 3. For the CDR3, the DNA is TGTGCCAGCAGCTCCCGGGACAGGGATAATTCACCCCTCCACTTT. It specifies CASSSRDRDNSPLHF.

This clonotype was found a few times. This chain joins TRBV18 and TRBJ2-5; TRBD1 aligns across 10 bases. The CDR3 is 15 amino acids. Germline values: CDR1 KGHSH, CDR2 LQKENI. The V and J ends lost 6 bases and 4 bases, in that order; junction bases with no gene match: 8. The CDR3 bases are TGTGCCAGCTCCCTTGGGACAGGGGTACGAGAGACCCAGTACTTC. Translating it yields CASSLGTGVRETQYF.

V usage is TRBV29-1 and J usage is TRBJ1-1; D is perhaps TRBD1 (5 bases). Germline V gives CDR1 SQVTM, CDR2 ANQGSEA. The CDR3 totals 15 residues. V lost 5 bases and J 3 bases, leaving 19 bases between the germline ends. The CDR3 loop is CSVSGTDRKDTEAFF. CDR3 in DNA: TGCAGCGTTTCGGGGACGGACCGGAAAGACACTGAAGCTTTCTTT.

This clonotype was detected many times. The chain uses TRBV2 and TRBJ2-5; D is uncertain. V lost 1 base and J lost 3, with 9 bases in between. This CDR3 comprises 14 residues. The germline V gene encodes CDR1 SNHLY and CDR2 FYNNEI. CDR3 residues: CASSEGTIEETQYF. In DNA form, the CDR3 reads TGTGCCAGCAGTGAAGGGACGATAGAAGAGACCCAGTACTTC.

This chain links TRBV6-1 with TRBJ1-2; 8 bases fit TRBD1. V lost 9 bases and J lost 7; bases outside the gene matches: 10. Germline values: CDR1 MNHNS, CDR2 SASEGT. The CDR3 has 13 residues. The CDR3 reads CARPKGTGGGYTF. CDR3 nucleotides: TGTGCCAGACCGAAGGGGACAGGTGGTGGCTACACCTTC.

This sequence joins TRBV6-2 or TRBV6-3 and TRBJ1-5; possibly TRBD1 for D (5 bases). The V gene's germline CDR1 is MNHEY and CDR2 SVGEGT. V lost 7 bases and J 0 bases, leaving 31 bases between the germline ends. The CDR3 length is 21 residues. CDR3 in amino acids: CASNNNILSLPTVSSNQPQHF. The CDR3 coding sequence is TGTGCCAGCAACAACAATATACTTTCCCTTCCGACAGTTTCTAGCAATCAGCCCCAGCATTTT.

This clonotype has a handful of counts. J is TRBJ1-1 and V is TRBV5-1; TRBD1 matches 7 bases. Looked up from germline, CDR1 is SGHRS and CDR2 is YFSETQ. The CDR3 runs to 16 residues. Trimming cost V 5 bases and J 1 base; bases outside gene matches: 11. The CDR3 spells CASSTGTVGANTEAFF. CDR3 DNA sequence: TGCGCCAGCAGTACCGGGACAGTTGGGGCGAACACTGAAGCTTTCTTT. Using reference TRBV5-1 and TRBJ1-1 for the parts outside the CDR3, the full variable domain is KAGVTQTPRYLIKTRGQQVTLSCSPISGHRSVSWYQQTPGQGLQFLFEYFSETQRNKGNFPGRFSGRQFSNSRSEMNVSTLELGDSALYLCASSTGTVGANTEAFFGQGTRLTVV.

CDR3 in DNA: TGTGCCAGCAGCTTAAAGGCAGGGGGCGTCACTGAAGCTTTCTTT. It translates to CASSLKAGGVTEAFF. The chain has TRBV7-3 and TRBJ1-1, with 8 positions matching TRBD1. With V trimmed by 1 base and J by 4 bases, 5 bases remained unmatched. The CDR3 is made up of 15 amino acids. Germline CDR1 reads SGHTA; CDR2 reads FQGTGA. Supplemented by reference TRBV7-3 and TRBJ1-1, the full variable domain reads GAGVSQTPSNKVTEKGKYVELRCDPISGHTALYWYRQSLGQGPEFLIYFQGTGAADDSGLPNDRFFAVRPEGSVSTLKIQRTERGDSAVYLCASSLKAGGVTEAFFGQGTRLTVV.

This clonotype appeared a single time. The V call is TRBV2, the J call TRBJ2-7, with D possibly called TRBD1 or TRBD2 (6 bases each). Trimming removed 6 bases at V and 3 bases at J, with 15 bases between. The CDR3 sequence is 14 residues long. Per germline, CDR1 SNHLY and CDR2 FYNNEI. The CDR3 DNA is TGTGCCAGCAGCAGGGGAGTCGGGGGCTACGAGCAGTACTTC. Encoded protein: CASSRGVGGYEQYF.

This clonotype was detected a few times. CDR3 nucleotides: TGTGCCAGCAGCTCAGGGGTGGACTCGAGGGGTGAAGCTTTCTTT. This codes for CASSSGVDSRGEAFF. The chain combines TRBV7-6 with TRBJ1-1, with a possible D match to TRBD1 (6 bases). The V end was cut by 4 bases, the J end by 7 bases, with 19 bases between. Germline V gene data show CDR1 as SGHVS and CDR2 as FNYEAQ. This CDR3 comprises 15 residues. The full variable domain, rest sourced from reference TRBV7-6 and TRBJ1-1, is GAGVSQSPRYKVTKRGQDVALRCDPISGHVSLYWYRQALGQGPEFLTYFNYEAQQDKSGLPNDRFSAERPEGSISTLTIQRTEQRDSAMYRCASSSGVDSRGEAFFGQGTRLTVV.

V usage is TRBV9 and J usage is TRBJ1-2; D perhaps matches TRBD1 (6 bases). The germline CDR1 and CDR2 sequences are SGDLS and YYNGEE. The V end was cut by 4 bases, the J end by 4 bases, with 20 bases between. The CDR3 loop spans 16 amino acids. The CDR3 DNA reads TGTGCCAGCAGCCTCCAAGCCGGGGGCCCGGGCTATGGCTACACCTTC. Its protein is CASSLQAGGPGYGYTF.

The table lists this clonotype with many counts. The chain combines TRBV6-5 with TRBJ1-1, with 9 bases fitting TRBD1. This CDR3 comprises 17 residues. Germline CDR1 is MNHEY and CDR2 is SVGAGI. The V gene end was trimmed by 0 bases and the J gene end by 2 bases; junction bases not matched to a gene: 7. CDR3 in amino acids: CASSYSWTGAHNTEAFF. CDR3 coding DNA: TGTGCCAGCAGTTACTCGTGGACAGGGGCTCATAACACTGAAGCTTTCTTT.

The chain employs TRBV19 and TRBJ1-1; D unclear. The germline V gene has CDR1 LNHDA and CDR2 SQIVND (reference sequence). Trimming pared 3 bases from V and 2 bases from J, leaving 10 bases between. This CDR3 region has 14 residues. This CDR3 reads CASSMAQLNTEAFF. CDR3 DNA: TGTGCCAGTAGTATGGCACAACTAAACACTGAAGCTTTCTTT.

The table lists this clonotype with a few counts. This chain links TRBV5-4 with TRBJ1-1, with D uncertain. Germline V lookup: CDR1 SGHNT, CDR2 YYREEE (reference sequence). Trimming removed 0 bases at V and 6 bases at J, with 12 bases between. This CDR3 is 14 amino acids long. CDR3 DNA: TGTGCCAGCAGCTTGGACCTAAACTGGGCTGAAGCTTTCTTT. Encoded protein: CASSLDLNWAEAFF. Together with reference TRBV5-4 and TRBJ1-1, the CDR3 gives the full variable domain: ETGVTQSPTHLIKTRGQQVTLRCSSQSGHNTVSWYQQALGQGPQFIFQYYREEENGRGNFPPRFSGLQFPNYSSELNVNALELDDSALYLCASSLDLNWAEAFFGQGTRLTVV.

This clonotype was observed a few times. This chain connects TRBV11-2 to TRBJ2-7, with a possible D match to TRBD1 (5 bases). The CDR3 is 13 residues long. Germline-derived CDR1 and CDR2 are SGHAT and FQNNGV. The V end was cut by 1 base, the J end by 6 bases, with 10 bases between. The chain's CDR3 is CASSLVGVGEQYF. The CDR3 DNA reads TGTGCCAGCAGCTTAGTAGGGGTAGGCGAGCAGTACTTC.

This chain uses TRBV28 with TRBJ2-1, with TRBD2 matching over 10 bases. V lost 3 bases and J lost 9; bases outside the gene matches: 5. The CDR3 loop spans 14 amino acids. Germline loops: CDR1 MDHEN, CDR2 SYDVKM. The CDR3 loop is CASSFGTSEVEQFF. The CDR3 region has the DNA TGTGCCAGCAGTTTCGGGACTAGCGAGGTTGAGCAGTTCTTC.

This chain joins TRBV3-1 and TRBJ2-1, with 7 nucleotides matching TRBD2. CDR3 length equals 14 residues. V trimming: 4 bases; J trimming: 1 base; junction bases outside the gene matches: 1. Germline CDR1 reads LGHDT; CDR2 reads YNNKEL (reference sequence). CDR3 nucleotides: TGTGCCAGCAGCCTTAGCGGGTCCTACAATGAGCAGTTCTTC. Protein product: CASSLSGSYNEQFF.

For this clonotype: A much more abundant neighbour one base away suggests this may be a read error. The chain is built from TRBV11-2 and TRBJ2-5, with 9 bases matching TRBD1. Germline CDR1 reads SGHAT; CDR2 reads FQNNGV. The CDR3 is made up of 16 amino acids. The CDR3 nucleotides read TGTGCCAGCAGCTTAGGGGACAGGGTCGGGCAAGGGACCCAGTACTTC. Its protein product is CASSLGDRVGQGTQYF.